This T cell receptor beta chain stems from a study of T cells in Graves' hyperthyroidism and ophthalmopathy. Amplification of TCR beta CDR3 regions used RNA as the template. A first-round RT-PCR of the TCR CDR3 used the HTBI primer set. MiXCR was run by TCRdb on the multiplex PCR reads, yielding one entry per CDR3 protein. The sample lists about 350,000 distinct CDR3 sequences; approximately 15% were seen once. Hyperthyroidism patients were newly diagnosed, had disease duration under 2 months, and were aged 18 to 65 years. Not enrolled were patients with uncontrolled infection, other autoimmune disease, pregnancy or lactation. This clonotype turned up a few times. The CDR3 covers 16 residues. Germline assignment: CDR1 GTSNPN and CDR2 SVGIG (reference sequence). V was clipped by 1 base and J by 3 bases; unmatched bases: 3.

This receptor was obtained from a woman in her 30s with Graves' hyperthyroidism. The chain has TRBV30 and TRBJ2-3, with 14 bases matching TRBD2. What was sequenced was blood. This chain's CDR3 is CAWSAGLAGETDTQYF. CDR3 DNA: TGTGCCTGGAGTGCGGGACTAGCGGGGGAAACAGATACGCAGTATTTT. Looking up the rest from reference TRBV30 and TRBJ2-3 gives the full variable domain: SQTIHQWPATLVQPVGSPLSLECTVEGTSNPNLYWYRQAAGRGLQLLFYSVGIGQISSEVPQNLSASRPQDRQFILSSKKLLLSDSGFYLCAWSAGLAGETDTQYFGPGTRLTVL.